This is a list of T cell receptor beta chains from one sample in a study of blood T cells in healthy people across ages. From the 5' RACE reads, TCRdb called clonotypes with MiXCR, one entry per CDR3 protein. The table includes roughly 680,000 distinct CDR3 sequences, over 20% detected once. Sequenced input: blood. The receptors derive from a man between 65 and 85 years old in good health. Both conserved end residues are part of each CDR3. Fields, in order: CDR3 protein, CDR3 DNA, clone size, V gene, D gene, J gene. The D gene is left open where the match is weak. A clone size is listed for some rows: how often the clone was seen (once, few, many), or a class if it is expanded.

CDR3 protein: CASRTQGDEQYF
CDR3 DNA: TGTGCCAGCAGGACACAGGGGGACGAGCAGTACTTC
clone size: .
V gene: TRBV27
D gene: TRBD1
J gene: TRBJ2-7

CDR3 protein: CASSTGQTSSGNTIYF
CDR3 DNA: TGTGCCAGCAGTACGGGACAGACGAGCTCTGGAAACACCATATATTTT
clone size: few
V gene: TRBV12-3/TRBV12-4
D gene: TRBD1
J gene: TRBJ1-3

CDR3 protein: CSVEVSGRDGSTDTQYF
CDR3 DNA: TGCAGCGTTGAAGTTTCAGGCCGGGACGGTAGCACAGATACGCAGTATTTT
clone size: .
V gene: TRBV29-1
D gene: .
J gene: TRBJ2-3

CDR3 protein: CASNQQRSTEAFF
CDR3 DNA: TGTGCCAGCAACCAGCAACGGTCGACTGAAGCTTTCTTT
clone size: few
V gene: TRBV2
D gene: .
J gene: TRBJ1-1

CDR3 protein: CSAGDRLQETQYF
CDR3 DNA: TGCAGTGCTGGAGACCGTCTCCAAGAGACCCAGTACTTC
clone size: .
V gene: TRBV20-1
D gene: .
J gene: TRBJ2-5

CDR3 protein: CASSLEVGREQYF
CDR3 DNA: TGTGCCAGCAGCTTAGAGGTGGGCCGGGAGCAGTACTTC
clone size: .
V gene: TRBV7-2
D gene: .
J gene: TRBJ2-7

CDR3 protein: CSVEKKGDDYGYTF
CDR3 DNA: TGCAGCGTTGAAAAAAAAGGCGACGACTATGGCTACACCTTC
clone size: few
V gene: TRBV29-1
D gene: .
J gene: TRBJ1-2

CDR3 protein: CASSQTGIATNEKLFF
CDR3 DNA: TGTGCCAGCAGCCAGACAGGGATCGCAACTAATGAAAAACTGTTTTTT
clone size: few
V gene: TRBV5-6
D gene: TRBD1
J gene: TRBJ1-4

CDR3 protein: CATSDGFNIQYF
CDR3 DNA: TGTGCCACCAGTGATGGCTTTAACATTCAGTACTTC
clone size: .
V gene: TRBV24-1
D gene: .
J gene: TRBJ2-4

CDR3 protein: CASSPNNPPDTQYF
CDR3 DNA: TGTGCCAGCTCACCGAACAACCCCCCAGATACGCAGTATTTT
clone size: few
V gene: TRBV18
D gene: .
J gene: TRBJ2-3

CDR3 protein: CASRYSLKETQYF
CDR3 DNA: TGTGCCAGCAGGTACAGTTTAAAAGAGACCCAGTACTTC
clone size: few
V gene: TRBV25-1
D gene: .
J gene: TRBJ2-5

CDR3 protein: CASSTGQGPSISPLHF
CDR3 DNA: TGCGCCAGCAGCACCGGACAGGGTCCTTCAATTTCACCCCTCCACTTT
clone size: few
V gene: TRBV5-1
D gene: TRBD1
J gene: TRBJ1-6

CDR3 protein: CASSFSDRSYNEQFF
CDR3 DNA: TGTGCCAGCAGCTTTTCGGACCGATCTTACAATGAGCAGTTCTTC
clone size: .
V gene: TRBV3-1
D gene: .
J gene: TRBJ2-1

CDR3 protein: CATSTGESWETQYF
CDR3 DNA: TGTGCCACCAGCACCGGAGAAAGTTGGGAGACCCAGTACTTC
clone size: .
V gene: TRBV15
D gene: .
J gene: TRBJ2-5

CDR3 protein: CASSLGGNYEQYF
CDR3 DNA: TGTGCCAGCAGCTTAGGCGGAAACTACGAGCAGTACTTC
clone size: many
V gene: TRBV7-6
D gene: .
J gene: TRBJ2-7

CDR3 protein: CASSWGTARYF
CDR3 DNA: TGTGCCAGCAGTTGGGGGACAGCGCGGTACTTC
clone size: .
V gene: TRBV12-3/TRBV12-4
D gene: TRBD1
J gene: TRBJ2-7

CDR3 protein: CASARAEETQYF
CDR3 DNA: TGTGCCAGCGCCAGGGCGGAAGAGACCCAGTACTTC
clone size: .
V gene: TRBV6-1
D gene: .
J gene: TRBJ2-5

CDR3 protein: CASSSGLAATYEQYF
CDR3 DNA: TGTGCCAGCAGCTCCGGACTAGCGGCCACCTACGAGCAGTACTTC
clone size: .
V gene: TRBV5-6
D gene: TRBD2
J gene: TRBJ2-7

CDR3 protein: CATTRETQYF
CDR3 DNA: TGTGCCACCACGCGGGAGACCCAGTACTTC
clone size: .
V gene: TRBV28
D gene: .
J gene: TRBJ2-5

CDR3 protein: CASSQGTDPYEQYF
CDR3 DNA: TGCGCCAGCAGCCAAGGCACAGACCCGTACGAGCAGTACTTC
clone size: .
V gene: TRBV4-3
D gene: .
J gene: TRBJ2-7

CDR3 protein: CASSNELPPTGGPKETQYF
CDR3 DNA: TGTGCCAGCAGCAACGAGCTCCCCCCCACAGGGGGCCCTAAAGAGACCCAGTACTTC
clone size: .
V gene: TRBV21-1
D gene: .
J gene: TRBJ2-5

CDR3 protein: CSARGWEQIMNTEAFF
CDR3 DNA: TGCAGTGCTAGAGGGTGGGAACAGATAATGAACACTGAAGCTTTCTTT
clone size: .
V gene: TRBV20-1
D gene: .
J gene: TRBJ1-1

CDR3 protein: CASSLPRGAAKNIQYF
CDR3 DNA: TGTGCCAGCAGCTTGCCTCGGGGGGCGGCCAAAAACATTCAGTACTTC
clone size: .
V gene: TRBV5-6
D gene: .
J gene: TRBJ2-4

CDR3 protein: CSAKGLYEQYF
CDR3 DNA: TGCAGTGCTAAAGGGTTGTACGAGCAGTACTTC
clone size: few
V gene: TRBV20-1
D gene: .
J gene: TRBJ2-7

CDR3 protein: CASSLYQGGSYEQYF
CDR3 DNA: TGTGCCAGCAGTCTCTACCAGGGGGGCTCCTACGAGCAGTACTTC
clone size: few
V gene: TRBV12-3/TRBV12-4
D gene: .
J gene: TRBJ2-7

CDR3 protein: CASSQGAPFQYEQYF
CDR3 DNA: TGTGCCAGCAGCCAAGGCGCGCCATTCCAATACGAGCAGTACTTC
clone size: few
V gene: TRBV3-1
D gene: .
J gene: TRBJ2-7

CDR3 protein: CASSLAWTSSSEQYF
CDR3 DNA: TGCGCCAGCAGCTTGGCCTGGACCTCAAGCTCGGAGCAGTACTTC
clone size: few
V gene: TRBV5-1
D gene: .
J gene: TRBJ2-5

CDR3 protein: CASSPDRGVETQYF
CDR3 DNA: TGTGCCAGCAGCCCCGACAGGGGAGTAGAGACCCAGTACTTC
clone size: .
V gene: TRBV6-1
D gene: TRBD1
J gene: TRBJ2-5

CDR3 protein: CSVDSQGTDTQYF
CDR3 DNA: TGCAGCGTTGACTCGCAGGGGACAGATACGCAGTATTTT
clone size: few
V gene: TRBV29-1
D gene: .
J gene: TRBJ2-3

CDR3 protein: CASSSGQGAHEAFF
CDR3 DNA: TGCGCCAGCAGCTCTGGACAGGGGGCACATGAAGCTTTCTTT
clone size: .
V gene: TRBV5-1
D gene: TRBD1
J gene: TRBJ1-1

CDR3 protein: CASSLGPTGRTDTQYF
CDR3 DNA: TGTGCCAGCAGCCTCGGCCCGACTGGCCGCACAGATACGCAGTATTTT
clone size: .
V gene: TRBV9
D gene: .
J gene: TRBJ2-3

CDR3 protein: CATSGESTVSYNEQFF
CDR3 DNA: TGTGCCACCAGTGGTGAGTCGACGGTCTCCTACAATGAGCAGTTCTTC
clone size: few
V gene: TRBV24-1
D gene: .
J gene: TRBJ2-1

CDR3 protein: CASSIDGWTGTGYTF
CDR3 DNA: TGTGCCAGTAGTATAGATGGTTGGACAGGCACTGGCTACACCTTC
clone size: .
V gene: TRBV19
D gene: TRBD1
J gene: TRBJ1-2

CDR3 protein: CASRGSGGYEQYF
CDR3 DNA: TGTGCCAGCAGGGGATCAGGCGGCTACGAGCAGTACTTC
clone size: .
V gene: TRBV6-5
D gene: .
J gene: TRBJ2-7

CDR3 protein: CSARPPGLAGPYNEQFF
CDR3 DNA: TGCAGTGCTAGGCCTCCGGGACTAGCGGGCCCCTACAATGAGCAGTTCTTC
clone size: few
V gene: TRBV20-1
D gene: TRBD2
J gene: TRBJ2-1

CDR3 protein: CAISDPGQLYGYTF
CDR3 DNA: TGTGCCATCAGTGACCCGGGACAGCTCTATGGCTACACCTTC
clone size: few
V gene: TRBV10-3
D gene: TRBD1
J gene: TRBJ1-2

CDR3 protein: CASRDRGSNYGYTF
CDR3 DNA: TGTGCCAGCAGGGACAGGGGTTCGAACTATGGCTACACCTTC
clone size: .
V gene: TRBV2
D gene: TRBD1
J gene: TRBJ1-2

CDR3 protein: CASRSDCEQYF
CDR3 DNA: TGTGCCAGCAGGTCGGACTGCGAGCAGTACTTC
clone size: few
V gene: TRBV6-5
D gene: .
J gene: TRBJ2-7

CDR3 protein: CASSPGLEGELFF
CDR3 DNA: TGTGCCAGCAGCCCCGGACTAGAGGGGGAGCTGTTTTTT
clone size: few
V gene: TRBV7-2
D gene: TRBD2
J gene: TRBJ2-2

CDR3 protein: CASTLGEKVMNTEAFF
CDR3 DNA: TGCGCCAGCACCCTCGGGGAGAAGGTCATGAACACTGAAGCTTTCTTT
clone size: .
V gene: TRBV5-1
D gene: .
J gene: TRBJ1-1

CDR3 protein: CSAPGQDFGYTF
CDR3 DNA: TGCAGTGCCCCGGGACAGGATTTTGGCTACACCTTC
clone size: few
V gene: TRBV20-1
D gene: TRBD1
J gene: TRBJ1-2

CDR3 protein: CASGPGGSYNEQFF
CDR3 DNA: TGTGCCAGCGGCCCGGGGGGCTCCTACAATGAGCAGTTCTTC
clone size: few
V gene: TRBV12-3/TRBV12-4
D gene: TRBD2
J gene: TRBJ2-1

CDR3 protein: CASSPNSEGLAKNIQYF
CDR3 DNA: TGTGCCAGCAGTCCGAACTCCGAGGGACTAGCCAAAAACATTCAGTACTTC
clone size: .
V gene: TRBV28
D gene: .
J gene: TRBJ2-4

CDR3 protein: CASSAGQGTEAFF
CDR3 DNA: TGTGCCAGCAGCGCCGGACAGGGCACTGAAGCTTTCTTT
clone size: .
V gene: TRBV7-9
D gene: TRBD1
J gene: TRBJ1-1

CDR3 protein: CASSLLAGGSPYGQYF
CDR3 DNA: TGTGCCAGTAGTCTACTAGCGGGAGGTTCACCCTACGGGCAGTACTTC
clone size: .
V gene: TRBV27
D gene: TRBD2
J gene: TRBJ2-7

CDR3 protein: CASSQDWGRERETQYF
CDR3 DNA: TGCGCCAGCAGCCAAGATTGGGGGAGGGAACGGGAGACCCAGTACTTC
clone size: .
V gene: TRBV4-1
D gene: TRBD2
J gene: TRBJ2-5

CDR3 protein: CASSDSRYIQYF
CDR3 DNA: TGTGCCAGCAGCGACTCGAGATACATTCAGTACTTC
clone size: .
V gene: TRBV6-2/TRBV6-3
D gene: .
J gene: TRBJ2-4

CDR3 protein: CSVEVRATNTGELFF
CDR3 DNA: TGCAGCGTTGAAGTTCGGGCTACCAACACCGGGGAGCTGTTTTTT
clone size: once
V gene: TRBV29-1
D gene: .
J gene: TRBJ2-2

CDR3 protein: CASSEPRRGEKLFF
CDR3 DNA: TGTGCCAGCAGCGAGCCCCGGAGGGGTGAAAAACTGTTTTTT
clone size: .
V gene: TRBV5-6
D gene: .
J gene: TRBJ1-4

CDR3 protein: CASRSGWNEQFF
CDR3 DNA: TGTGCCAGCAGATCCGGGTGGAATGAGCAGTTCTTC
clone size: few
V gene: TRBV12-3/TRBV12-4
D gene: .
J gene: TRBJ2-1

CDR3 protein: CASSLEFYGYTF
CDR3 DNA: TGTGCCAGCAGCTTAGAGTTCTATGGCTACACCTTC
clone size: many
V gene: TRBV11-2
D gene: .
J gene: TRBJ1-2

CDR3 protein: CASSFPGRKPETQYF
CDR3 DNA: TGTGCCAGCAGCTTTCCGGGCAGAAAGCCAGAGACCCAGTACTTC
clone size: .
V gene: TRBV11-2
D gene: .
J gene: TRBJ2-5

CDR3 protein: CASSQSGSGDTQYF
CDR3 DNA: TGTGCCAGCAGCCAAAGCGGGAGTGGCGATACGCAGTATTTT
clone size: few
V gene: TRBV7-9
D gene: TRBD2
J gene: TRBJ2-3

CDR3 protein: CASSSTGDEQYF
CDR3 DNA: TGTGCCAGCAGCTCAACAGGGGACGAGCAGTACTTC
clone size: .
V gene: TRBV7-9
D gene: TRBD1
J gene: TRBJ2-7

CDR3 protein: CASSQEITKNIQYF
CDR3 DNA: TGCGCCAGCAGCCAAGAGATCACCAAAAACATTCAGTACTTC
clone size: .
V gene: TRBV4-1
D gene: .
J gene: TRBJ2-4

CDR3 protein: CGVDGGQLNTEAFF
CDR3 DNA: TGCGGCGTTGATGGGGGACAGCTGAACACTGAAGCTTTCTTT
clone size: .
V gene: TRBV29-1
D gene: TRBD1
J gene: TRBJ1-1

CDR3 protein: CAGTTFLIQGTLDYTF
CDR3 DNA: TGTGCCGGCACCACTTTCCTCATACAAGGGACCCTCGACTACACCTTC
clone size: .
V gene: TRBV28
D gene: .
J gene: TRBJ1-2

CDR3 protein: CSAIEILSGRMGNEQFF
CDR3 DNA: TGCAGTGCCATAGAAATCCTTAGCGGGAGAATGGGCAATGAGCAGTTCTTC
clone size: .
V gene: TRBV20-1
D gene: TRBD2
J gene: TRBJ2-1

CDR3 protein: CASSTDRSSVYYEQYF
CDR3 DNA: TGTGCCAGCAGTACGGACAGGTCGTCGGTTTACTACGAGCAGTACTTC
clone size: once
V gene: TRBV27
D gene: TRBD1
J gene: TRBJ2-7

CDR3 protein: CASRDRPNSPLHF
CDR3 DNA: TGTGCCAGCCGGGACCGTCCAAATTCACCCCTCCACTTT
clone size: many
V gene: TRBV27
D gene: .
J gene: TRBJ1-6